One sample yielded the 9 T cell receptor beta chains listed below, sequenced in a study of cytomegalovirus exposure and HLA in healthy donors. Sequencing used immunoSEQ multiplex PCR; TCRdb keeps in-frame clones, though not all of them. The sample lists approximately 260,000 clones, roughly 86% occurring once. The sequenced sample consisted of PBMCs. The source is a woman under 40 in good health and CMV-seropositive.

The chain uses TRBV6-6 and TRBJ2-5, with 8 bases aligning to TRBD2. J lost 1 base, V lost 7 bases, and 5 bases had no gene match. The CDR3 consists of 14 residues. Germline-derived CDR1 and CDR2 are MNHNY and SVGAGI (reference sequence). CDR3 amino acids: CASNQRGSQETQYF. In nucleotides, the CDR3 is TGTGCCAGCAACCAGCGGGGGTCCCAAGAGACCCAGTACTTC.

The chain couples TRBV5-1 to TRBJ2-5, with 14 bases fitting TRBD2. The trim removed 4 bases at V and 5 bases at J, leaving 4 bases unmatched. The CDR3 is made up of 15 amino acids. Germline assignment: CDR1 SGHRS and CDR2 YFSETQ. CDR3 bases: TGCGCCAGCAGCACGGGACTAGCGGGAGTGGAGACCCAGTACTTC. Its translation: CASSTGLAGVETQYF.

The J gene is TRBJ2-1, the V gene TRBV27; 10 bases are shared with TRBD2. The V segment lost 3 bases and the J segment 5 bases; nucleotides outside the gene matches: 16. CDR1 MNHEY and CDR2 SMNVEV come from the germline V gene (reference sequence). The CDR3 is 19 amino acids. The CDR3 nucleotides are TGTGCCAGCAGTTTCAGTTCTAGCGGGAGATTCACGCGTAACAATGAGCAGTTCTTC. Protein product: CASSFSSSGRFTRNNEQFF.

The chain links TRBV9 to TRBJ2-7, with D perhaps matching TRBD2 (7 bases). The germline V and J ends were trimmed by 6 bases and 5 bases, with 24 bases remaining between them. The CDR3 extends over 16 amino acids. Germline CDR1 and CDR2: SGDLS and YYNGEE. CDR3 bases: TGTGCCAGCACCTCTAAGGTGGGAGGGGGGCTCGACGAGCAGTACTTC. Protein product: CASTSKVGGGLDEQYF.

This clone occurred once. The sample contains more than one DNA sequence encoding this CDR3. The genes are TRBV27 and TRBJ1-1; the D gene is possibly TRBD1 (5 bases). The CDR3 is made up of 12 amino acids. The V end was cut by 6 bases, the J end by 5 bases, with 10 bases between. The V gene's germline CDR1 is MNHEY and CDR2 SMNVEV (reference sequence). As DNA, the CDR3 is TGTGCCAGCAGCCGGGGGGGGACTGAAGCTTTCTTT. Protein sequence: CASSRGGTEAFF.

The chain employs TRBV5-1 and TRBJ2-7, with D perhaps matching TRBD1 (7 bases). The V and J ends lost 2 bases and 0 bases respectively, with 15 bases between them. The CDR3 spans 16 residues. Germline assignment: CDR1 SGHRS and CDR2 YFSETQ. The DNA for the CDR3 is TGCGCCAGCAGCTTAGGGGGGACAGAGTACTCCTACGAGCAGTACTTC. This codes for CASSLGGTEYSYEQYF.

This clone was observed a few times. CDR3 loop: CASSLRFSGPGSDEQFF. DNA of the CDR3: TGTGCCAGCAGCTTAAGGTTCTCGGGCCCAGGGTCCGATGAGCAGTTCTTC. The rearrangement uses TRBV7-9 and TRBJ2-1, with D maybe TRBD1 (5 bases). This CDR3 spans 17 amino acids. The V and J ends lost 2 bases and 8 bases respectively, with 22 bases between them. Germline-derived CDR1 and CDR2 are SEHNR and FQNEAQ (reference sequence).

V is TRBV27 and J is TRBJ2-1; TRBD2 matches at 11 bases. CDR3 length: 17 amino acids. Germline lookup yields CDR1 MNHEY and CDR2 SMNVEV (reference sequence). J lost 10 bases, V lost 7 bases, and 18 bases had no gene match. The CDR3 region is CASTLSSGRGLGGEQFF. CDR3 DNA sequence: TGTGCCAGCACCCTTAGTAGCGGGAGGGGTTTAGGCGGGGAGCAGTTCTTC.

J is TRBJ2-2 and V is TRBV5-1, with a weak D call TRBD1 (6 bases). The CDR3 spans 15 residues. Germline CDR1 and CDR2: SGHRS and YFSETQ. Trimming left V 5 bases short and J 4 bases short, with 15 bases between. CDR3 nucleotides: TGCGCCAGCAGTTCTGTCAGGGGCGGCACCGGGGAGCTGTTTTTT. Translating it yields CASSSVRGGTGELFF.